The 15 T cell receptor beta chains in this list originate from one sample, sequenced in a study of shared clonotypes between healthy human individuals. The data were produced by immunoSEQ multiplex PCR, yet TCRdb's version contains in-frame clones alone and is incomplete. Of fewer than 850,000 clones detected, less than 95% appear once; the ten largest clones hold 34%. Material: memory CD8+ T cells from PBMCs. Subset: CD45RO+ cells pooled with CCR7-negative TemRA cells. The receptors originated from a man younger than 35 in good health. Some clones in this sample may be carry-over from other donors' samples.

This chain joins TRBV7-3 and TRBJ1-1; D gene uncertain. The CDR3 consists of 19 residues. Trimming cost V 4 bases and J 0 bases, with 24 bases left between them. Germline CDR1 is SGHTA and CDR2 is FQGTGA. Written as DNA, the CDR3 is TGTGCCAGCAGCTCAGTCCCCTACTTCGCGGGAGGCGTGAACACTGAAGCTTTCTTT. It is translated as CASSSVPYFAGGVNTEAFF.

This chain connects TRBV4-2 to TRBJ2-4, with TRBD1 matching 12 bases. V lost 4 bases to trimming and J lost 0 bases; unmatched junction nucleotides: 13. Germline V gives CDR1 LGHNA, CDR2 YNFKEQ. This CDR3 is built from 20 residues. For the CDR3, the DNA is TGTGCCAGCAGCCCCCCCTGGGGGACAGGGGGCGAAATAGCCAAAAACATTCAGTACTTC. This codes for CASSPPWGTGGEIAKNIQYF.

The rearrangement uses TRBV28 and TRBJ1-6; D not resolved. This CDR3 contains 13 residues. CDR1 and CDR2 from the germline V gene are MDHEN and SYDVKM. The germline V and J ends were trimmed by 5 bases and 7 bases, with 9 bases remaining between them. The CDR3: CASSIGYNSPLHF. CDR3 nucleotides: TGTGCCAGCAGTATAGGCTACAATTCACCCCTCCACTTT. Filled out from reference TRBV28 and TRBJ1-6, the complete variable domain reads DVKVTQSSRYLVKRTGEKVFLECVQDMDHENMFWYRQDPGLGLRLIYFSYDVKMKEKGDIPEGYSVSREKKERFSLILESASTNQTSMYLCASSIGYNSPLHFGNGTRLTVT.

The chain is built from TRBV28 and TRBJ2-1; 11 nucleotides agree with TRBD2. Germline CDR1 is MDHEN and CDR2 is SYDVKM. The V segment lost 6 bases and the J segment 2 bases; nucleotides outside the gene matches: 3. The CDR3 totals 15 residues. The CDR3 coding sequence is TGTGCCAGCAGCGAGACTAGCGGGACCTACAATGAGCAGTTCTTC. This encodes CASSETSGTYNEQFF.

The chain links TRBV27 to TRBJ2-7; D may be TRBD1 (6 bases). The V end lost 3 bases, the J end lost 3 bases, and 12 bases lay between the germline ends. Germline V gene data show CDR1 as MNHEY and CDR2 as SMNVEV (reference sequence). CDR3 length: 14 amino acids. In nucleotides, the CDR3 is TGTGCCAGCAGTTTCGGACAGTTAGGCTACGAGCAGTACTTC. It yields the protein CASSFGQLGYEQYF.

The V gene is TRBV27, the J gene TRBJ2-5, with 10 positions matching TRBD2. The J call may be in error: the DNA end matches TRBJ2-7 better. The germline gives CDR1 MNHEY, CDR2 SMNVEV (reference sequence). The CDR3 runs 14 residues. The CDR3 reads CASRLSGRAYEQYF. The CDR3 DNA is TGTGCCAGCAGATTAAGCGGGAGGGCCTACGAGCAGTACTTC.

With regard to this clone: The germline gene is not matched at one end of the junction; a read error may be the cause. The chain is built from TRBV13 and TRBJ2-7; tentatively, D is TRBD1 or TRBD2 (5 bases each). CDR3 length: 12 amino acids. Germline CDR1 and CDR2: PRHDT and FYEKMQ (reference sequence). The CDR3 reads CASSLGGRAKYF. The CDR3 DNA reads as TGTGCCAGCAGCCTAGGAGGCAGGGCGAAGTACTTC.

The chain recombines TRBV6-5 with TRBJ1-1; TRBD1 agrees at 11 bases. The V and J ends lost 6 bases and 5 bases, in that order; junction bases with no gene match: 5. Germline-derived CDR1 and CDR2 are MNHEY and SVGAGI. CDR3 length: 14 amino acids. CDR3: CASRFGQGATEAFF. In DNA form, the CDR3 reads TGTGCCAGCAGATTCGGACAGGGGGCGACTGAAGCTTTCTTT.

This rearrangement joins TRBV2 to TRBJ2-3; no clear D. CDR3 length: 14 residues. With 2 bases removed from V and 2 bases from J, the gap between germline ends came to 8 bases. CDR1 SNHLY and CDR2 FYNNEI come from the germline V gene. CDR3 coding DNA: TGTGCCAGCAGTGAACAGGCTAACACAGATACGCAGTATTTT. Amino acid sequence: CASSEQANTDTQYF.

The chain uses TRBV9 and TRBJ2-3, with 12 bases fitting TRBD2. The CDR3 covers 19 residues. Losses at the gene ends were 3 bases for V and 8 bases for J; bases not matched to a gene: 19. Germline V gene data show CDR1 as SGDLS and CDR2 as YYNGEE. This CDR3 reads CASSAMLAGGSKKGGTQYF. The CDR3, as DNA: TGTGCCAGCAGCGCTATGCTAGCGGGAGGGTCGAAGAAGGGAGGTACGCAGTATTTT.

The chain couples TRBV10-3 to TRBJ1-1; no firm D call. The ends were cut back, 7 bases at V and 1 base at J, with 10 bases in the middle. The germline V gene has CDR1 ENHRY and CDR2 SYGVKD. This CDR3 contains 13 residues. The CDR3 reads CAITGPKNTEAFF. CDR3 bases: TGTGCCATCACGGGCCCTAAGAACACTGAAGCTTTCTTT.

V usage is TRBV19 and J usage is TRBJ1-2; TRBD1 agrees at 9 bases. This CDR3 is 15 amino acids long. CDR1 LNHDA and CDR2 SQIVND come from the germline V gene (reference sequence). After removal of 5 bases from V and 8 bases from J, the junction contained 12 bases not matched to a gene. CDR3 DNA: TGTGCCAGTAGTCCCGGAACCGGGACAGGGTCCGGCTACACCTTC. The encoded protein is CASSPGTGTGSGYTF.

The gene calls are TRBV27 and TRBJ1-2; D gene uncertain. The CDR3 covers 13 residues. Germline CDR1 MNHEY, CDR2 SMNVEV (reference sequence). The V end lost 3 bases, the J end lost 4 bases, and 9 bases lay between the germline ends. The CDR3 reads CASSFSGRYGYTF. As DNA, the CDR3 is TGTGCCAGCAGTTTCAGTGGGCGCTATGGCTACACCTTC.

The V gene is TRBV9, the J gene TRBJ1-1; the D gene is possibly TRBD1 (6 bases). Germline V CDR1 and CDR2: SGDLS, YYNGEE. The V end was cut by 0 bases, the J end by 11 bases, with 11 bases between. The CDR3 length is 12 residues. CDR3 sequence reads: CASSVGRGSAFF. Written as DNA, the CDR3 is TGTGCCAGCAGCGTAGGTAGGGGGTCGGCTTTCTTT.

This clone occurred once. The CDR3 DNA follows: TGTGCCAGCAGTTCAGGGACTAGCGGGGAGCAGTTCTTC. This encodes CASSSGTSGEQFF. The chain joins TRBV7-6 to TRBJ2-1, with TRBD2 matching 12 bases. Trimming at V came to 6 bases and at J to 10 bases, leaving 4 bases not matched to a gene. This CDR3 comprises 13 residues. CDR1 and CDR2 from the germline V gene are SGHVS and FNYEAQ.